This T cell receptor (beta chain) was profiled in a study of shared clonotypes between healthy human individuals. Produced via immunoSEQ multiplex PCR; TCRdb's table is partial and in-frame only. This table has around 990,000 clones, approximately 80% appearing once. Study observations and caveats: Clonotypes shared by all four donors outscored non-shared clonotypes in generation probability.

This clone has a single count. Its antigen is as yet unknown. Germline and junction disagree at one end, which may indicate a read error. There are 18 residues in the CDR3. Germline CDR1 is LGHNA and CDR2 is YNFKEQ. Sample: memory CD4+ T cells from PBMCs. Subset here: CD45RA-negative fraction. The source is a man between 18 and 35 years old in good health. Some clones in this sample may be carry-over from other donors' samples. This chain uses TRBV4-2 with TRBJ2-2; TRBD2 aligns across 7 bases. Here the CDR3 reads CAGSQVGAGASGTGELFF. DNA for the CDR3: TGTGCCGGCAGCCAAGTCGGGGCGGGAGCTTCGGGCACCGGGGAGCTGTTTTTT.